The next 6 T cell receptor beta chains were all read from a single sample in a study of T cells in pancreatic ductal adenocarcinoma. Surgery without prior neoadjuvant therapy was the treatment of the selected pancreatic ductal adenocarcinoma patients. Only in-frame clones appear in the TCRdb table, and some are missing; sequencing was by immunoSEQ multiplex PCR. The data show around 100,000 clones, nearly 95% seen once. The specimen was PBMCs. These receptors all come from a human donor with pancreatic ductal adenocarcinoma.

The genes are TRBV18 and TRBJ1-3, with a possible D match to TRBD1 (5 bases). Germline V lookup: CDR1 KGHSH, CDR2 LQKENI. The CDR3 sequence is 16 residues long. V lost 2 bases and J lost 0, with 11 bases in between. CDR3 region: CASSPTDSSSGNTIYF. The CDR3 nucleotides are TGTGCCAGCTCACCAACCGACAGCTCCTCTGGAAACACCATATATTTT. The full variable domain, its missing parts supplied by reference TRBV18 and TRBJ1-3, is NAGVMQNPRHLVRRRGQEARLRCSPMKGHSHVYWYRQLPEEGLKFMVYLQKENIIDESGMPKERFSAEFPKEGPSILRIQQVVRGDSAAYFCASSPTDSSSGNTIYFGEGSWLTVV.

V usage is TRBV5-1 and J usage is TRBJ1-3; weak D call: TRBD1 (5 bases). Trimming stripped 0 bases from V and 2 bases from J, with 9 bases between. The CDR3 runs to 15 residues. CDR1 and CDR2 (germline): SGHRS, YFSETQ. This chain's CDR3 is CASSLARTTGNTIYF. The CDR3, as DNA: TGCGCCAGCAGCTTGGCCCGGACAACTGGAAACACCATATATTTT.

The chain has TRBV5-1 and TRBJ2-4, with D possibly being TRBD2 (5 bases). In germline, CDR1 is SGHRS, CDR2 YFSETQ. Trimming took 2 bases from V and 3 from J, leaving 12 bases between them. The CDR3 is made up of 15 amino acids. DNA of the CDR3: TGCGCCAGCAGCTTTTACGGGGATGACAAAAACATTCAGTACTTC. This gives the protein CASSFYGDDKNIQYF.

V is TRBV5-1 and J is TRBJ2-2; 7 bases map to TRBD2. V lost 4 bases to trimming and J lost 7 bases; unmatched junction nucleotides: 7. Per germline, CDR1 SGHRS and CDR2 YFSETQ. The CDR3 contains 14 residues. The CDR3 nucleotides read TGCGCCAGCAGCGGCGGACTAGGTCACGGGGAGCTGTTTTTT. This codes for CASSGGLGHGELFF. Filled out from reference TRBV5-1 and TRBJ2-2, the complete variable domain reads KAGVTQTPRYLIKTRGQQVTLSCSPISGHRSVSWYQQTPGQGLQFLFEYFSETQRNKGNFPGRFSGRQFSNSRSEMNVSTLELGDSALYLCASSGGLGHGELFFGEGSRLTVL.

V and J are TRBV11-2 and TRBJ2-7, with 9 bases identical to TRBD2. Germline-derived CDR1 and CDR2 are SGHAT and FQNNGV. This CDR3 has 16 amino acids. The V gene end was trimmed by 0 bases and the J gene end by 2 bases; junction bases not matched to a gene: 5. The CDR3 coding sequence is TGTGCCAGCAGCTTAGAGGCTAGCGGGATCCCCTACGAGCAGTACTTC. Translated: CASSLEASGIPYEQYF.

The chain combines TRBV9 with TRBJ2-7; 9 nucleotides agree with TRBD2. Trimming at V came to 0 bases and at J to 5 bases, leaving 9 bases not matched to a gene. The CDR3 extends over 16 amino acids. CDR1 is SGDLS and CDR2 is YYNGEE in the germline V gene. CDR3: CASSVGGSGSFNEQYF. DNA of the CDR3: TGTGCCAGCAGCGTAGGGGGTAGCGGGAGTTTCAACGAGCAGTACTTC.